The TCR beta chain under discussion was sequenced for a study of response to subunit inactivated influenza vaccine. TCRdb analysed the RT-PCR reads with MiXCR anew, one entry per CDR3 protein. This sample has 500,000 to 550,000 distinct CDR3 sequences, with approximately 24% found just once. Trimming pared 1 base from V and 7 bases from J, leaving 14 bases between. CDR3 length equals 14 residues. Germline V gives CDR1 SGHTA, CDR2 FQGNSA. This sample also belongs to another study, concerning T cells expressing NK-cell markers. That work states: 5'RACE template switching with UMIs produced the TCR beta cDNA. It was sorted CD3+CD56+NKG2C+, CD3+CD56+NKG2C- and CD3+CD56-NKG2C+ T cells that supplied the TCR beta repertoires. Among eight sequenced donors, seven carried HCMV seropositivity while one was seronegative. Whether expanded NKG2C+ T cell clones were HCMV-specific remained unclear.

The rearrangement joins TRBV7-2 to TRBJ2-7, with a weak D call TRBD2 (6 bases). This TCR came from a man aged 50 or older who received an inactivated influenza vaccine. Sequences were derived from CD4+ T cells sorted from PBMCs, sampled approximately 12 days after vaccination. CDR3 region: CASSLVTRTGEQYF. CDR3 DNA sequence: TGTGCCAGCAGCTTAGTGACTAGGACGGGTGAGCAGTACTTC.